A selection of T cell receptor beta chains follows, all from one sample in a study of blood T cell repertoires in COVID-19. TCRdb's copy holds only in-frame clones and misses some; the assay was immunoSEQ multiplex PCR. The data hold more than 75,000 clones, with roughly nine tenths observed a single time. The sequencing input was peripheral blood. The receptors were gathered from a man between 50 and 59 years old with acute or convalescent COVID-19. Both conserved end residues are part of each CDR3. The D gene is left open where the match is weak. Clone size appears in some rows only: once, few, many, or a class for an expanded clone.

J: TRBJ2-1; D: TRBD2; size: .; V: TRBV5-5; DNA: TGTGCCTGTGGAGTAGCGGGTAATGAGCAGTTCTTC; CDR3: CACGVAGNEQFF
J: TRBJ2-5; D: .; size: .; V: TRBV29-1; DNA: TGCAGCGTCACTGAGGGGGGGTTGGAGACCCAGTACTTC; CDR3: CSVTEGGLETQYF
J: TRBJ1-2; D: TRBD1; size: .; V: TRBV5-6; DNA: TGTGCCAGCAGCCGCTCAGGGGGAGCTAACTATGGCTACACCTTC; CDR3: CASSRSGGANYGYTF
J: TRBJ2-1; D: .; size: .; V: TRBV6-5; DNA: TGTGCCAGCAGCTACCGGGGGAGCTCCTACAATGAGCAGTTCTTC; CDR3: CASSYRGSSYNEQFF
J: TRBJ1-6; D: .; size: .; V: TRBV7-2; DNA: TGTGCCAGCAGCCCCCTGGCAGGGGCAAATAATTCACCCCTCCACTTT; CDR3: CASSPLAGANNSPLHF
J: TRBJ1-1; D: TRBD1; size: once; V: TRBV4-1; DNA: TGCGCCAGCAGCCAAGATCGGGCAGGGGGCACTGAAGCTTTCTTT; CDR3: CASSQDRAGGTEAFF
J: TRBJ2-1; D: TRBD1; size: .; V: TRBV6-5; DNA: TGTGCCAGCAAGGAGAGACAGGGGGCCGATGAGCAGTTCTTC; CDR3: CASKERQGADEQFF
J: TRBJ1-1; D: .; size: .; V: TRBV5-4; DNA: TGTGCCGTACGGGGGGTTCTGGACACTGAAGCTTTCTTT; CDR3: CAVRGVLDTEAFF
J: TRBJ2-2; D: .; size: .; V: TRBV18; DNA: TGTGCCAGCTCACCGAGGTTTGTCGACACCGGGGAGCTGTTTTTT; CDR3: CASSPRFVDTGELFF
J: TRBJ1-3; D: TRBD1; size: .; V: TRBV5-4; DNA: TGTGCCAGCAGCTTGCAGGGGGCACGGGGAAACACCATATATTTT; CDR3: CASSLQGARGNTIYF
J: TRBJ2-5; D: .; size: .; V: TRBV11-2; DNA: TGTGCCAGCAGGCAGGGTAGGGAGACCCAGTACTTC; CDR3: CASRQGRETQYF
J: TRBJ2-3; D: .; size: once; V: TRBV7-8; DNA: TGTGCCAGCAGCTTAGCGCAGGGGCCGCAGTATTTT; CDR3: CASSLAQGPQYF
J: TRBJ2-3; D: TRBD1; size: .; V: TRBV27; DNA: TGTGCCAGCAGTTTGGGACAGTCCACAGATACGCAGTATTTT; CDR3: CASSLGQSTDTQYF
J: TRBJ2-5; D: .; size: .; V: TRBV4-2; DNA: TGTGCCAGCAGTCCAAGCACAGGGACCCAAGAGACCCAGTACTTC; CDR3: CASSPSTGTQETQYF
J: TRBJ1-1; D: .; size: .; V: TRBV27; DNA: TGTGCCAGCAGTCCATATGGGGCGAACACTGAAGCTTTCTTT; CDR3: CASSPYGANTEAFF
J: TRBJ2-1; D: .; size: .; V: TRBV19; DNA: TGTGCCAGTAGTATGGGTAGCGGTTGGGGTTACAATGAGCAGTTCTTC; CDR3: CASSMGSGWGYNEQFF
J: TRBJ1-1; D: .; size: .; V: TRBV19; DNA: TGTGCCAGTAGTCTCAGGGGGAACACTGAAGCTTTCTTT; CDR3: CASSLRGNTEAFF
J: TRBJ1-2; D: .; size: .; V: TRBV7-2; DNA: TGTGCCAGCAGCTTACTCTATGGCTACACCTTC; CDR3: CASSLLYGYTF
J: TRBJ1-2; D: .; size: .; V: TRBV19; DNA: TGTGCCAGTATAGGTCTCGACAGCCCTAACTATGGCTACACCTTC; CDR3: CASIGLDSPNYGYTF
J: TRBJ1-2; D: TRBD1; size: once; V: TRBV5-5; DNA: TGTGCCAGCAGCTTGGACAGGGGCGGGGGCTACACCTTC; CDR3: CASSLDRGGGYTF
J: TRBJ1-1; D: .; size: .; V: TRBV6-5; DNA: TGTGCCAGCAGTTACGTCCAGGGAATCGCTGAAGCTTTCTTT; CDR3: CASSYVQGIAEAFF
J: TRBJ2-3; D: .; size: .; V: TRBV7-9; DNA: TGTGCCAGCAGCCGATCAGGGCCCTTGACAGATACGCAGTATTTT; CDR3: CASSRSGPLTDTQYF
J: TRBJ1-1; D: .; size: once; V: TRBV28; DNA: TGTGCCAGCAGTTTTTCGGGGAACACTGAAGCTTTCTTT; CDR3: CASSFSGNTEAFF